What follows is one TCR beta chain and its context. These data originate in a study of blood T cell repertoires in COVID-19. Measured with immunoSEQ multiplex PCR; TCRdb has only the in-frame clones, and not every one. In the table there are about 250,000 clones, roughly 90% of which are singletons. This clonotype was sampled from a woman aged 25 to 39 with acute COVID-19. Sequencing was performed on PBMCs or T cells enriched from blood (not recorded which).

The CDR3 nucleotides are TGTGCCAGCAGCCGCCGGACTAGCGGGGGTTCCGGGGAGCAGTTCTTC. Residues: CASSRRTSGGSGEQFF. The chain carries TRBV3-1 (or the pseudogene TRBV3-2) and TRBJ2-1, with 13 positions matching TRBD2. CDR1 and CDR2 (germline): LGHDT, YNNKEL (reference sequence). With 4 bases clipped from V and 10 bases from J, the junction kept 10 bases outside the gene matches. The CDR3 runs 16 residues.